This is a list of T cell receptor beta chains from one sample in a study of T cells in Graves' hyperthyroidism and ophthalmopathy. One entry per CDR3 protein results from TCRdb running MiXCR on the multiplex PCR reads. The repertoire holds hundreds of thousands of distinct CDR3 sequences, with about 15% as singletons. The sequenced sample was blood. All receptors derive from a man between 18 and 35 years old with Graves' ophthalmopathy. Each CDR3 is given with its conserved first and last residue. D genes are given only for firm matches. Only some rows state a clone size, as once, few, many or a class for expanded clones.

D	length	J	V	size	CDR3	DNA
TRBD1	16	TRBJ1-4	TRBV29-1	many	CSVVGRGREGNEKLFF	TGCAGCGTTGTTGGCAGGGGGCGAGAGGGGAATGAAAAACTGTTTTTT
NA	16	TRBJ1-6	TRBV20-1	many	CSASTQPPGFNSPLHF	TGCAGTGCTTCAACCCAACCGCCAGGCTTTAATTCACCCCTCCACTTT
TRBD2	19	TRBJ2-2	TRBV27	NA	CASSQTGLAGGPGTGELFF	TGTGCCAGCAGTCAGACTGGACTAGCGGGAGGCCCGGGGACCGGGGAGCTGTTTTTT
TRBD2	18	TRBJ2-5	TRBV4-1	many	CASSQVVESSGRLETQYF	TGCGCCAGCAGCCAAGTCGTCGAGTCTAGCGGGAGATTAGAGACCCAGTACTTC
NA	14	TRBJ1-5	TRBV12-3/TRBV12-4	NA	CAGSSGLGAQPQHF	TGTGCCGGCAGTTCAGGGCTGGGCGCTCAGCCCCAGCATTTT
TRBD2	16	TRBJ2-1	TRBV24-1	many	CATSDFSGGAYNEQFF	TGTGCCACCAGTGATTTCAGCGGGGGGGCGTACAATGAGCAGTTCTTC
NA	14	TRBJ1-2	TRBV29-1	few	CSVEDREWDYGYTF	TGCAGCGTTGAAGATAGGGAATGGGACTATGGCTACACCTTC
NA	15	TRBJ1-2	TRBV3-1	many	CASSQDGTGSYGYTF	TGTGCCAGCAGCCAAGATGGAACAGGGAGCTATGGCTACACCTTC
NA	13	TRBJ1-1	TRBV11-2	many	CASSADRNTEAFF	TGTGCCAGCAGCGCGGACAGGAACACTGAAGCTTTCTTT
TRBD2	15	TRBJ2-3	TRBV2	many	CATSGTSGDADTQYF	TGTGCCACCTCAGGGACTAGCGGGGATGCAGATACGCAGTATTTT
TRBD1	11	TRBJ2-5	TRBV7-9	many	CASSQDRVEYF	TGTGCCAGCAGCCAGGACAGGGTGGAGTACTTC
TRBD1	15	TRBJ1-1	TRBV5-8	NA	CASSLGRQGSTEAFF	TGTGCCAGCAGCTTGGGGAGACAGGGGAGCACTGAAGCTTTCTTT
NA	16	TRBJ1-6	TRBV5-1	few	CASSIVPSSYNSPLHF	TGCGCCAGCAGCATAGTCCCGAGCTCCTATAATTCACCCCTCCACTTT
NA	13	TRBJ1-1	TRBV20-1	many	CSARTTGGTEAFF	TGCAGTGCTAGAACTACCGGGGGAACTGAAGCTTTCTTT
NA	15	TRBJ1-1	TRBV7-9	many	CASSLGPLANTEAFF	TGTGCCAGCAGCTTAGGGCCCTTAGCGAACACTGAAGCTTTCTTT
NA	15	TRBJ2-5	TRBV12-3/TRBV12-4	many	CASRAGTREGETQYF	TGTGCCAGCAGGGCTGGGACCAGGGAAGGAGAGACCCAGTACTTC
NA	13	TRBJ1-5	TRBV4-1	NA	CASSQVHNQPQHF	TGCGCCAGCAGCCAAGTCCATAATCAGCCCCAGCATTTT
NA	15	TRBJ2-1	TRBV6-5	many	CASSYSGASPYEQFF	TGTGCCAGCAGTTACTCTGGGGCTAGCCCGTATGAGCAGTTCTTC
NA	16	TRBJ2-1	TRBV18	many	CASSPSGLSSYNEQFF	TGTGCCAGCTCACCAAGCGGCCTAAGCTCCTACAATGAGCAGTTCTTC
NA	15	TRBJ2-7	TRBV5-6	NA	CASSLSFYSRGEQYF	TGTGCCAGCAGCTTGAGTTTTTATAGTCGAGGTGAGCAGTACTTC
NA	14	TRBJ2-1	TRBV5-6	few	CASSSTVSYNEQFF	TGTGCCAGCAGCTCTACAGTTTCCTACAATGAGCAGTTCTTC
TRBD2	13	TRBJ2-3	TRBV20-1	many	CSARVAGADTQYF	TGCAGTGCTAGGGTGGCGGGAGCAGATACGCAGTATTTT
TRBD2	15	TRBJ2-7	TRBV4-2	NA	CASSQDKGLASEQYF	TGTGCCAGCAGCCAAGATAAGGGACTAGCAAGCGAGCAGTACTTC